These T cell receptor beta chains were read from a single sample in a study of blood T cell repertoires in COVID-19. Libraries were prepared by immunoSEQ multiplex PCR; TCRdb keeps only in-frame clonotypes and omits some of them. The table records about 150,000 clones, roughly 91% of them present only once. The sequenced sample consisted of peripheral blood. These receptors were collected from a man aged 45 to 65 who had recovered from COVID-19. The conserved cysteine and the conserved F or W are not part of the CDR3 here.

TRBV3-1/TRBV3-2,TRBJ2-2,ASSLDTGFTLPNTGELF
TRBV11-2,TRBJ2-6,ASSGGANVLT
TRBV24-1,TRBJ2-2,ATSDLQQNTGELF
TRBV19,TRBJ1-2,ASSPGGPGGYT
TRBV18,TRBJ1-2,ASSPADRGYT
TRBV6-2/TRBV6-3,TRBJ2-2,ASSNRQGRNTGELF
TRBV20-1,TRBJ2-5,SASEVRTVMETQY
TRBV5-1,TRBJ2-5,ASSAVLAQKTQY
TRBV19,TRBJ1-5,ASSKTGLDQPQH
TRBV27,TRBJ2-5,ASSLSTSGTQY
TRBV6-5,TRBJ1-2,ASRRREPVYGYT
TRBV9,TRBJ2-1,ASSVELAGDNEQF
TRBV5-4,TRBJ1-6,ASSLDSGGGSPLH
TRBV5-4,TRBJ1-2,ASTRTGGYGYT
TRBV27,TRBJ1-1,ASSLSREGGTEAF
TRBV23-1,TRBJ2-7,ASRNRDRDRGGYEQY
TRBV27,TRBJ2-7,ASSLRVGVTSYEQY
TRBV4-3,TRBJ2-7,ASSQGLAEAYEQY
TRBV7-3,TRBJ2-3,ASSARAGLGADTQY